The rows below give T cell receptor beta chains drawn from one sample of a study of blood T cell repertoires in COVID-19. Assay used: immunoSEQ multiplex PCR; TCRdb lists only in-frame clones, some missing. The sample carries about 89,000 clones, about two thirds recorded once. Sample: peripheral blood. The receptors come from a woman aged 80 or older with acute or convalescent COVID-19. Each CDR3 is given with its conserved first and last residue. The D gene is left open where the match is weak.

v_gene: TRBV9
j_gene: TRBJ2-2
d_gene: TRBD2
CDR3aa: CASSAGRVGAGELFF

v_gene: TRBV18
j_gene: TRBJ1-5
d_gene: TRBD1
CDR3aa: CASSPGQFLSQHF

v_gene: TRBV2
j_gene: TRBJ1-2
d_gene: TRBD1
CDR3aa: CASSDRDRGTSLQHTF

v_gene: TRBV27
j_gene: TRBJ1-3
d_gene: TRBD1
CDR3aa: CASSSLLTGETGNTIYF

v_gene: TRBV11-1
j_gene: TRBJ2-7
d_gene: -
CDR3aa: CASSLESHRDGAEQYF

v_gene: TRBV6-2/TRBV6-3
j_gene: TRBJ2-5
d_gene: -
CDR3aa: CASSYSRETQYF

v_gene: TRBV9
j_gene: TRBJ1-1
d_gene: TRBD1
CDR3aa: CASSVGDRGSAAFF

v_gene: TRBV14
j_gene: TRBJ2-1
d_gene: TRBD2
CDR3aa: CASSQDPGGGYNEQFF

v_gene: TRBV19
j_gene: TRBJ2-5
d_gene: TRBD1
CDR3aa: CASSAWTGGGETQYF

v_gene: TRBV5-1
j_gene: TRBJ2-1
d_gene: -
CDR3aa: CASSRDFPGGEQFF

v_gene: TRBV18
j_gene: TRBJ2-7
d_gene: TRBD2
CDR3aa: CASPRRGGNYEQYF

v_gene: TRBV9
j_gene: TRBJ1-5
d_gene: -
CDR3aa: CASSAPGPGQPQHF

v_gene: TRBV5-1
j_gene: TRBJ1-3
d_gene: -
CDR3aa: CASSPRLSGNTIYF

v_gene: TRBV4-3
j_gene: TRBJ1-6
d_gene: -
CDR3aa: CASSQEAISIYNSPLHF

v_gene: TRBV11-2
j_gene: TRBJ1-2
d_gene: -
CDR3aa: CASSLGTANYGYTF

v_gene: TRBV9
j_gene: TRBJ1-3
d_gene: TRBD1
CDR3aa: CASSVSGTVTSGNTIYF

v_gene: TRBV5-1
j_gene: TRBJ2-7
d_gene: -
CDR3aa: CASSLDTEQYF

v_gene: TRBV19
j_gene: TRBJ1-1
d_gene: TRBD1
CDR3aa: CASSQDRGRTEAFF

v_gene: TRBV5-1
j_gene: TRBJ2-3
d_gene: TRBD2
CDR3aa: CASSPGLAGYTDTQYF

v_gene: TRBV29-1
j_gene: TRBJ2-7
d_gene: -
CDR3aa: CSVEKQGISEQYF

v_gene: TRBV18
j_gene: TRBJ2-5
d_gene: TRBD1
CDR3aa: CASSTGQGDLGETQYF

v_gene: TRBV7-6
j_gene: TRBJ1-6
d_gene: -
CDR3aa: CASSLGAGPNSPLHF

v_gene: TRBV19
j_gene: TRBJ2-1
d_gene: TRBD2
CDR3aa: CASSIREGTNNEQFF

v_gene: TRBV15
j_gene: TRBJ1-2
d_gene: -
CDR3aa: CATSRDKGSAYGYTF

v_gene: TRBV28
j_gene: TRBJ1-4
d_gene: TRBD1
CDR3aa: CASSSGTENEKLFF

v_gene: TRBV5-1
j_gene: TRBJ2-7
d_gene: -
CDR3aa: CASSSPGASYEQYF

v_gene: TRBV7-2
j_gene: TRBJ1-2
d_gene: -
CDR3aa: CASSLASREGGYTF

v_gene: TRBV9
j_gene: TRBJ2-2
d_gene: TRBD1
CDR3aa: CASSTRGQGANGELFF

v_gene: TRBV7-2
j_gene: TRBJ1-1
d_gene: TRBD1
CDR3aa: CASSSQGAVYTEAFF

v_gene: TRBV5-5
j_gene: TRBJ1-1
d_gene: -
CDR3aa: CASSLVRQGGTEAFF

v_gene: TRBV29-1
j_gene: TRBJ1-4
d_gene: -
CDR3aa: CRSGPGGEKLFF

v_gene: TRBV6-5
j_gene: TRBJ1-2
d_gene: -
CDR3aa: CASRTSGIGKSYTF

v_gene: TRBV5-4
j_gene: TRBJ1-2
d_gene: -
CDR3aa: CASSLDRRSGYTF

v_gene: TRBV7-2
j_gene: TRBJ2-5
d_gene: TRBD1
CDR3aa: CASSIGTGETQYF